The 12 T cell receptor beta chains below were found in one sample sequenced in a study of cytomegalovirus exposure and HLA in healthy donors. 13 Jbeta primers and 60 Vbeta primers were used for the PCR. Profiling relied on immunoSEQ multiplex PCR, and the TCRdb table lists in-frame clones only, not all of them. The sample shows about 180,000 clones, almost 80% of them seen only once. Sequencing used PBMCs. The receptors here all came from a man between 35 and 55 years old in good health and CMV-seropositive.

This clone was observed a few times. CDR3 sequence (DNA): TGCGCCAGCAGCCCACCGGGACTAGCGGGGACTACGGGCCTTCAGCAGTACTTC. Translation gives CASSPPGLAGTTGLQQYF. The chain combines TRBV5-1 with TRBJ2-7; 13 positions match TRBD2. The germline CDR1 and CDR2 sequences are SGHRS and YFSETQ. This CDR3 contains 18 residues. The junction had 18 bases not matched to a gene; V was cut back by 4 bases and J by 8 bases.

This clone has just a few counts. The chain couples TRBV6-4 to TRBJ1-2, with a tentative D call TRBD1 (6 bases). CDR3 length: 14 amino acids. Germline V gene data show CDR1 as MRHNA and CDR2 as SNTAGT. V was trimmed by 4 bases and J by 5 bases, leaving 14 bases between them. The CDR3 bases are TGTGCCAGCAGTGCGCAGACAGGTGGATATGGCTACACCTTC. Residues: CASSAQTGGYGYTF.

This chain connects TRBV15 to TRBJ1-1, with D possibly matching TRBD1 (6 bases). The CDR3 length is 14 residues. Trimming took 5 bases from V and 1 from J, leaving 11 bases between them. In germline, CDR1 is LNHNV, CDR2 YYDKDF (reference sequence). CDR3 DNA sequence: TGTGCCACCAGCGGCGAACAGGGGAACACTGAAGCTTTCTTT. Residues: CATSGEQGNTEAFF. The variable domain in full, with the rest retrieved from reference TRBV15 and TRBJ1-1, is DAMVIQNPRYQVTQFGKPVTLSCSQTLNHNVMYWYQQKSSQAPKLLFHYYDKDFNNEADTPDNFQSRRPNTSFCFLDIRSPGLGDTAMYLCATSGEQGNTEAFFGQGTRLTVV.

This chain uses TRBV7-2 with TRBJ2-3; the match to TRBD1 covers 10 bases. The CDR3 spans 16 residues. V shed 5 bases, J shed 4 bases, and the junction held 9 bases outside the gene matches. Germline CDR1 SGHTA, CDR2 FQGNSA. The CDR3 DNA reads TGTGCCAGCAGCCCCTTAGGGACAGGGGCTTCAGATACGCAGTATTTT. It yields the protein CASSPLGTGASDTQYF.

J is TRBJ2-5 and V is TRBV12-5, with a possible D match to TRBD1 (6 bases). Looked up from germline, CDR1 is LGHNT and CDR2 is FRNRAP. Deletions cut 6 bases from V and 1 base from J, with 21 bases between. CDR3 length: 17 residues. Here the CDR3 DNA reads TGTGCTAGTGGACCAGGACAGTACCGAGGCCTCCAAGAGACCCAGTACTTC. This codes for CASGPGQYRGLQETQYF.

The sample holds one count of this clone. The V call is TRBV9, the J call TRBJ2-7; TRBD1 matches at 9 bases. From germline, CDR1 is SGDLS and CDR2 YYNGEE. V lost 4 bases to trimming and J lost 6 bases; unmatched junction nucleotides: 20. This CDR3 is built from 18 residues. The CDR3 sequence is CASSPGQGFDGRFSEQYF. CDR3 sequence (DNA): TGTGCCAGCAGCCCGGGACAGGGCTTCGACGGGAGGTTTAGCGAGCAGTACTTC.

The chain recombines TRBV7-2 with TRBJ1-1; no firm D call. V dropped 3 bases and J dropped 4 bases, with 12 bases sitting between them. The CDR3 consists of 14 residues. CDR1 SGHTA and CDR2 FQGNSA come from the germline V gene. CDR3 sequence reads: CASSFTPGGTEAFF. The CDR3 nucleotides read TGTGCCAGCAGCTTTACCCCTGGAGGCACTGAAGCTTTCTTT.

The rearrangement uses TRBV19 and TRBJ1-1, with D possibly TRBD1 on 6 matching bases. Per germline, CDR1 LNHDA and CDR2 SQIVND (reference sequence). This CDR3 has 16 residues. V was pared by 2 bases and J by 7 bases, with 20 bases between. In DNA, the CDR3 is TGTGCCAGTAGTATAAAGAAGGTTGACAGGCCGGGTGAAGCTTTCTTT. It yields the protein CASSIKKVDRPGEAFF.

V usage is TRBV10-3 and J usage is TRBJ1-5, with 9 bases lining up with TRBD1. With V trimmed by 6 bases and J by 4 bases, 4 bases remained unmatched. The CDR3 consists of 14 residues. The germline gives CDR1 ENHRY, CDR2 SYGVKD. The DNA for the CDR3 is TGTGCCATCAGCCGGGACAGGGTTAATCAGCCCCAGCATTTT. Translated: CAISRDRVNQPQHF.

The rearrangement uses TRBV6-5 and TRBJ1-2; perhaps TRBD1 as D (6 bases). V lost 5 bases and J lost 0, with 10 bases in between. Germline loops: CDR1 MNHEY, CDR2 SVGAGI. The CDR3 totals 14 residues. The CDR3 DNA sequence: TGTGCCAGCAGTGACCGGGACACTAACTATGGCTACACCTTC. Amino acid sequence: CASSDRDTNYGYTF.

The rearrangement joins TRBV2 to TRBJ2-7; D possibly corresponds to TRBD1 (5 bases). This CDR3 is 13 amino acids long. The ends were cut back, 6 bases at V and 3 bases at J, with 12 bases in the middle. Germline V gene data show CDR1 as SNHLY and CDR2 as FYNNEI. CDR3 in DNA: TGTGCCAGCAGCGGTACAGGTTTCTACGAGCAGTACTTC. It encodes CASSGTGFYEQYF.

This clone has only a few counts. J is TRBJ2-5 and V is TRBV6-5; possible D gene TRBD2, 6 bases. CDR1 is MNHEY and CDR2 is SVGAGI in the germline V gene. V was clipped by 6 bases and J by 5 bases, with 19 bases between them. CDR3 length: 15 amino acids. CDR3 sequence (DNA): TGTGCCAGCAGGATGACCCTAGCGAGGGAGGAGACCCAGTACTTC. Translation gives CASRMTLAREETQYF.